The 15 T cell receptor beta chains presented below share a single source sample, sequenced in a study of cytomegalovirus exposure and HLA in healthy donors (dated by TCRdb to 2016 to 2017). The library was prepared using the immunoSEQ multiplex PCR assay. The multiplex PCR relied on a mix of 60 forward primers for TCR Vbeta segments and 13 reverse primers for TCR Jbeta segments. This immuneACCESS table, as held by TCRdb, lists in-frame sequences with V and J called but not all clones. Of the missing ones, under half trace to an unresolved V gene in checked studies; the others have no known cause. This sample gives some 160,000 clones in total; about three quarters of them show up just once. Together, the top ten hold approximately 1.4% of the sample. The specimen sequenced was PBMCs. Receptors originate from a woman in her 30s in good health and CMV-seronegative.

The rearrangement uses TRBV4-1 and TRBJ1-1; 7 bases align to TRBD1. CDR3 length: 14 residues. Unmatched junction bases numbered 9, after V lost 6 bases and J lost 5 bases. CDR1 MGHRA and CDR2 YSYEKL come from the germline V gene. CDR3 residues: CASSLSTGRTEAFF. The CDR3 DNA reads TGCGCCAGCAGTCTATCGACAGGGCGGACTGAAGCTTTCTTT.

In this sample, this clone turned up a few times. The chain has TRBV11-2 and TRBJ1-4, with D perhaps TRBD1 (5 bases). This CDR3 contains 15 residues. Germline V CDR1 and CDR2: SGHAT, FQNNGV. Trimming removed 4 bases from V and 4 bases from J, with 13 bases in between. The CDR3 loop is CASSSQGGLNEKLFF. CDR3 nucleotide sequence: TGTGCCAGCAGCTCCCAGGGTGGCCTTAATGAAAAACTGTTTTTT.

This clone was counted only a few times. The rearrangement uses TRBV2 and TRBJ1-1; 7 positions agree with TRBD1. Trimming cost V 6 bases and J 5 bases; bases outside gene matches: 12. The CDR3 consists of 15 residues. Germline CDR1 and CDR2: SNHLY and FYNNEI. The CDR3 nucleotides read TGTGCCAGCAGCGCCATCCCACAGGGGCGGACTGAAGCTTTCTTT. This sequence encodes CASSAIPQGRTEAFF. The full variable domain, rest sourced from reference TRBV2 and TRBJ1-1, is EPEVTQTPSHQVTQMGQEVILRCVPISNHLYFYWYRQILGQKVEFLVSFYNNEISEKSEIFDDQFSVERPDGSNFTLKIRSTKLEDSAMYFCASSAIPQGRTEAFFGQGTRLTVV.

The chain is built from TRBV27 and TRBJ2-2, with D possibly TRBD2 on 5 matching bases. V lost 2 bases to trimming and J lost 3 bases, with 7 bases between them. There are 14 residues in the CDR3. Per the germline V gene, CDR1 is MNHEY and CDR2 is SMNVEV (reference sequence). CDR3 nucleotides: TGTGCCAGCAGTTTAGACTATTACACCGGGGAGCTGTTTTTT. It codes for CASSLDYYTGELFF.

V gene TRBV7-8 combines with J gene TRBJ2-1; TRBD2 matches 14 bases. V trimming: 5 bases; J trimming: 9 bases; junction bases outside the gene matches: 6. The CDR3 length is 15 residues. From germline, CDR1 is SGHVS and CDR2 FQNEAQ. The chain's CDR3 is CASSQGLAGGLEQFF. The DNA of the CDR3 is TGTGCCAGCAGCCAAGGACTAGCGGGGGGCCTTGAGCAGTTCTTC.

V and J are TRBV14 and TRBJ2-1; tentative D call: TRBD1 (6 bases). Per the germline V gene, CDR1 is SGHDN and CDR2 is FVKESK. Trimming shortened V by 3 bases and J by 0 bases, and 6 bases separated the two germline ends. The CDR3 spans 14 residues. This CDR3 reads CASSQDSSYNEQFF. The CDR3 DNA follows: TGTGCCAGCAGCCAGGACAGCTCCTACAATGAGCAGTTCTTC. Filled out from reference TRBV14 and TRBJ2-1, the complete variable domain reads EAGVTQFPSHSVIEKGQTVTLRCDPISGHDNLYWYRRVMGKEIKFLLHFVKESKQDESGMPNNRFLAERTGGTYSTLKVQPAELEDSGVYFCASSQDSSYNEQFFGPGTRLTVL.

V gene TRBV30 combines with J gene TRBJ1-2, with 7 bases fitting TRBD1. The CDR3 runs 15 residues. V lost 3 bases and J lost 5; bases outside the gene matches: 12. The germline CDR1 and CDR2 sequences are GTSNPN and SVGIG (reference sequence). The CDR3 loop is CAWSPLQGTSYGYTF. Written as DNA, the CDR3 is TGTGCCTGGAGCCCGTTACAGGGGACGAGTTATGGCTACACCTTC.

This chain connects TRBV9 to TRBJ2-2; 8 bases are a match to TRBD1. Looked up from germline, CDR1 is SGDLS and CDR2 is YYNGEE. CDR3 size: 16 residues. The junction had 9 bases not matched to a gene; V was cut back by 3 bases and J by 5 bases. The CDR3 region has the DNA TGTGCCAGCAGCGCCCCCGGCAGGGGGCAAACCGGGGAGCTGTTTTTT. It yields the protein CASSAPGRGQTGELFF.

V usage is TRBV7-2 and J usage is TRBJ2-5; weak D call: TRBD1 (6 bases). Germline CDR1 reads SGHTA; CDR2 reads FQGNSA. This CDR3 has 13 amino acids. V dropped 5 bases and J dropped 5 bases, with 12 bases sitting between them. The CDR3 loop is CASSATGLETQYF. CDR3 coding DNA: TGTGCCAGCAGCGCTACAGGGCTCGAGACCCAGTACTTC. Full variable domain (outside the CDR3, taken from reference TRBV7-2 and TRBJ2-5): GAGVSQSPSNKVTEKGKDVELRCDPISGHTALYWYRQSLGQGLEFLIYFQGNSAPDKSGLPSDRFSAERTGGSVSTLTIQRTQQEDSAVYLCASSATGLETQYFGPGTRLLVL.

The chain is built from TRBV30 and TRBJ2-7, with no clear D. This CDR3 contains 12 residues. Germline CDR1 and CDR2: GTSNPN and SVGIG (reference sequence). The V end lost 0 bases, the J end lost 5 bases, and 8 bases lay between the germline ends. The CDR3 bases are TGTGCCTGGAGTGTACAAGACAACGAGCAGTACTTC. Translation: CAWSVQDNEQYF.

J is TRBJ2-2 and V is TRBV2; weak D call: TRBD1 (6 bases). This CDR3 has 14 amino acids. Germline CDR1 is SNHLY and CDR2 is FYNNEI. Trimming left V 6 bases short and J 2 bases short, with 10 bases between. The DNA for the CDR3 is TGTGCCAGCAGCGTGACAGGAAACACCGGGGAGCTGTTTTTT. It is translated as CASSVTGNTGELFF.

The rearrangement uses TRBV6-5 and TRBJ1-1; D is possibly TRBD1 (5 bases). CDR3 length: 13 residues. V shed 4 bases and J shed 5 bases, with 11 bases lying between them. Germline loops: CDR1 MNHEY, CDR2 SVGAGI. CDR3 bases: TGTGCCAGCAGTTTAACGGGGGTGACTGAAGCTTTCTTT. Its translation is CASSLTGVTEAFF.

This chain joins TRBV7-2 and TRBJ2-1, with a weak D call TRBD2 (6 bases). The V end was cut by 5 bases, the J end by 2 bases, with 19 bases between. The germline CDR1 and CDR2 sequences are SGHTA and FQGNSA. The CDR3 is made up of 17 amino acids. The CDR3 DNA follows: TGTGCCAGCAGCCCCCTGGGTGCAGGGAGGACCTACAATGAGCAGTTCTTC. Encoded protein: CASSPLGAGRTYNEQFF. The full variable domain, completed using reference TRBV7-2 and TRBJ2-1, is GAGVSQSPSNKVTEKGKDVELRCDPISGHTALYWYRQSLGQGLEFLIYFQGNSAPDKSGLPSDRFSAERTGGSVSTLTIQRTQQEDSAVYLCASSPLGAGRTYNEQFFGPGTRLTVL.

The chain uses TRBV11-2 and TRBJ1-1; unclear D gene. Germline lookup yields CDR1 SGHAT and CDR2 FQNNGV. This CDR3 contains 12 residues. The V end was cut by 4 bases, the J end by 9 bases, with 12 bases between. CDR3 loop: CASSSEVSQAFF. The CDR3 DNA is TGTGCCAGCAGCTCGGAGGTTTCACAAGCTTTCTTT. The full variable domain, its missing parts supplied by reference TRBV11-2 and TRBJ1-1, is EAGVAQSPRYKIIEKRQSVAFWCNPISGHATLYWYQQILGQGPKLLIQFQNNGVVDDSQLPKDRFSAERLKGVDSTLKIQPAKLEDSAVYLCASSSEVSQAFFGQGTRLTVV.

This clone was detected only once. This chain links TRBV6-4 with TRBJ2-7; D is possibly TRBD1 (5 bases). Germline CDR1 is MRHNA and CDR2 is SNTAGT. V lost 3 bases, J lost 0 bases, and 9 bases lay in between. This CDR3 is 14 amino acids long. The CDR3 here is CASSEVGLSYEQYF. The CDR3 DNA reads TGTGCCAGCAGTGAGGTGGGGCTCTCCTACGAGCAGTACTTC.